Listed below are T cell receptor beta chains from one sample, sequenced in a study of graft-versus-host responses after intestinal transplantation. Their antigens are not known. This table comes from immunoSEQ multiplex PCR, and its TCRdb copy is limited to in-frame clones, with some not included. The profile shows some 140,000 clones, 92% of them singletons. Sequencing was performed on unstimulated CD4+ T cells sorted from spleen or lymph node cells, taken before intestinal transplant. Source of these receptors: a human donor who received an intestinal transplant. Each CDR3 is given without its conserved first and last residue.

j_call v_call cdr3_aa
TRBJ1-3 TRBV7-8 ASSSSLGNTIY
TRBJ1-5 TRBV21-1 ASSKSSGQKSNQPQH
TRBJ1-6 TRBV13 ASSLLAYNSPLH
TRBJ1-2 TRBV15 ATSRDRRANYGYT
TRBJ2-1 TRBV28 ASSLGYGRAGDEQF
TRBJ1-5 TRBV19 ASSILGISGSHQPQH
TRBJ1-4 TRBV14 ASSQVGRGQGMF
TRBJ1-1 TRBV6-1 ASSDPRSSWGTEAF
TRBJ2-1 TRBV7-3 ASSLMRSGISYNEQF
TRBJ1-3 TRBV30 AWSSKGAGNTIY
TRBJ1-1 TRBV9 ASSPRRDRRAHTEAF
TRBJ2-3 TRBV5-1 ASSLESTVGDTQY
TRBJ2-2 TRBV18 ASSPTPYPGTGELF
TRBJ2-1 TRBV27 ASSFITRVSYNEQF
TRBJ2-1 TRBV4-1 ASSQEGGLAGFEDEQF
TRBJ2-7 TRBV5-4 ASSLVGRGAYEQY
TRBJ1-2 TRBV29-1 SVYSGEDNFSGYT
TRBJ1-2 TRBV7-9 ASSLNAGSSYGYT
TRBJ1-2 TRBV18 ASSPKANYGYT
TRBJ1-1 TRBV19 ASGQGAGTEAF
TRBJ1-3 TRBV6-5 ASSVGTPGGTIY
TRBJ2-1 TRBV27 ASSLKFSGASISYNEQF
TRBJ1-5 TRBV19 ASSMTGFSNQPQH
TRBJ2-7 TRBV5-1 ASSAGGNYEQY
TRBJ2-7 TRBV7-2 ASSSTGTYEQY
TRBJ2-7 TRBV6-6 ASSARLVSSYEQY
TRBJ1-3 TRBV27 ASSLGGAGNTIY
TRBJ1-1 TRBV11-1 ASSFAPLDRQNTEAF
TRBJ1-1 TRBV14 ASSPRTGGNTEAF
TRBJ2-7 TRBV5-6 ASSLGGTGGIEQY
TRBJ1-5 TRBV18 ASSPNGTGGSNQPQH
TRBJ2-1 TRBV18 ASSPLAGGNEQF
TRBJ1-5 TRBV28 AGSLPRGQGARANQPQH
TRBJ2-2 TRBV2 ASRPLGQGRGANTGELF
TRBJ2-2 TRBV23-1 ASSRCREVPTGELF
TRBJ1-1 TRBV29-1 SVGQWGTEAF
TRBJ1-1 TRBV6-4 ASSREAGWGTEAF
TRBJ2-7 TRBV27 ASSLGTGVREQY
TRBJ2-7 TRBV15 ATSRVEGYEQY
TRBJ1-5 TRBV6-5 ASSETGRKPQH
TRBJ1-2 TRBV18 ASSPPLLTGSYGYT
TRBJ2-7 TRBV28 ASSPTPGGRKYEQY
TRBJ1-5 TRBV6-1 ASSGRQGGQPQH
TRBJ1-1 TRBV7-9 ASSQGKNTEAF
TRBJ2-7 TRBV7-2 ASSTRVFYEQY
TRBJ1-1 TRBV18 ASSRDSGAF
TRBJ1-5 TRBV27 ASSLYRDQPQH
TRBJ2-1 TRBV6-5 ASSYFYELAGDEQF
TRBJ1-1 TRBV30 AWSAVWAGVNTEAF
TRBJ2-7 TRBV2 ASRRDPEQY
TRBJ2-1 TRBV9 ASSPRFRPGTATSSYNEQF
TRBJ1-1 TRBV7-2 ASSLGQGAEAF
TRBJ2-7 TRBV7-6 ASSLGEAAYEQY
TRBJ2-5 TRBV30 AAGWGSQETQY
TRBJ2-1 TRBV4-1 ASSQANEQF
TRBJ2-7 TRBV28 ASSSMRLELNYEQY
TRBJ1-3 TRBV5-1 ASGEGVRPGNTIY